This T cell receptor (beta chain) was observed in a study of blood T cell repertoires in COVID-19. Germline V gives CDR1 SGHRS, CDR2 YFSETQ. V lost 1 base to trimming and J lost 11 bases; unmatched junction nucleotides: 2. This CDR3 region has 11 residues. Method: immunoSEQ multiplex PCR; TCRdb's copy keeps in-frame clones and lacks some. The sample includes over 150,000 clones, about 90% of them seen just once. The chain carries TRBV5-1 and TRBJ1-1; TRBD1 agrees at 7 bases. The clonotype was recovered from a woman between 45 and 65 years old who had recovered from COVID-19. Sequencing used PBMCs or T cells enriched from blood (not recorded which). CDR3 region: CASSLTGEAFF. The CDR3 DNA sequence: TGCGCCAGCAGCTTGACAGGGGAGGCTTTCTTT.